Here is one T cell receptor beta chain with its context. This clone was seen only once. Its antigen specificity is not known. Qualities for individual bases were not recorded, and no much larger clone is one base off. These data are taken from a study of long-term antiretroviral therapy in people with HIV (dated by TCRdb to between 2022 and 2023). Describing the broader study: The earliest samples were collected roughly a decade before the 2015 WHO recommendation for immediate ART, at a time when ART was usually postponed until CD4 counts fell. A retrospective serial study tested whether ART initiation and durable HIV suppression were associated with changes in peripheral blood TRB repertoire composition and diversity. From some 27 adults with confirmed HIV infection, the cohort provided around 180 cryopreserved PBMC samples, gathered serially across a mean of around six years (range 1-12). Among the 30 or so participants with HIV, around 10 were female. No cross-contamination during QIAcube processing was seen in test extractions of a monoclonal T-cell line run alongside roughly 30 polyclonal samples.

Sequencing of the TRB variable region was done with the immunoSEQ hsTCRB v3.0 assay at survey level resolution. A depth of roughly 35,000-50,000 T-cell genomes per sample was targeted for TRB sequencing. TRB libraries were pooled and sequenced on an Illumina MiSeq using a v3 150-cycle kit. The paper's data handling went like this. Analysis of repertoires was carried out in R inside a reproducible Nextflow workflow spanning QC, data transformation and analysis. LymphoSeq2, an R package for exploring AIRR-Seq data, was used to implement custom analyses. Several samples that produced fewer than 5000 total TRB sequences were removed, so 150 to 200 HIV repertoires were analyzed. Of the 188 retained HIV repertoires, approximately 57 were collected before and approximately 130 after ART initiation. Repertoires were downsampled to 5000 TRB nucleotide sequences, and summary statistics were averaged over 100 downsampling iterations. TRB sequences were retained for analysis only if CDR3 regions of at least seven amino acids were present. Diversity was assessed using a clonality score derived from Shannon entropy and using the Gini coefficient. Repertoire networks linked the top 5000 CDR3 amino acid sequences whenever two sequences differed by an edit distance of one. GLIPH2 predicted antigen specificity groups and MHC restriction for TRB CDR3 amino acid sequences. To flag known associations with CMV, EBV, HIV or tissue antigens, CDR3 amino acid sequences were compared against VDJdb and McPAS-TCR. Pre-ART, post-ART and control groups were compared with Wilcoxon signed-rank tests and Holm-Bonferroni correction. This immuneACCESS table, as held by TCRdb, lists in-frame sequences with V and J called but not all clones. Of the missing ones, under half trace to an unresolved V gene in checked studies; the others have no known cause. D and trimming were read from the DNA, whereas the V and J calls and clone size are those reported in that table. For this sample the table gives 20,000 to 25,000 clones, of which approximately 79% were detected only once. More than 9% of the sample is taken by the ten largest.

There are 15 amino acids in the CDR3, from cysteine to phenylalanine inclusive. Kept here is only the CDR3 DNA, which spans 45 bases and is read in frame from base 1. Findings and caveats that apply to the study as a whole: HIV repertoires had narrower CDR3 length ranges than controls, and the network structure suggested an antigen-experienced repertoire that shifted only slightly toward naive after ART. The repertoire was dominated across all time points by expanded TRB clones identified before ART initiation, although this dominance was seen to fluctuate and to decrease in many PLHIV after ART. Inferences about post-ART repertoire changes were limited because no data were available on ART adherence, viral resistance or therapy changes. Because cell numbers in pre-ART samples were limited, unsorted PBMC were profiled instead of sorted CD4+ and CD8+ T cells. Owing to limited PBMC availability, only the TCR beta chain was sequenced, without alpha chain pairing. The samples span the years 2004 to 2017, and the ART regimens used at that time may not be as effective as current regimens. ART initiation was associated with a significant increase in TRB diversity, but diversity stayed significantly below transplant donor controls even after long-term ART.

Participants were included only if at least one PBMC sample before ART initiation and at least two post-ART samples were available. Treatment was received in the United States of America by all participants with HIV. Before DNA extraction, cryopreserved samples of about 1-10 million PBMC were thawed and washed. At the time of the earliest PBMC sample for each participant with HIV, ages ranged from about 20 to 55 years. Each participant contributed PBMC samples from 1-4 timepoints before ART initiation and 2-8 timepoints after ART initiation, with a median of 7 samples. Serial HIV viral load, CD4+ T-cell count, ART history and demographic data were obtained for every participant. A Qiagen kit on a QIAcube was used to extract genomic DNA from unsorted PBMC, with samples processed in batches of 12.

The clonotype comes from a woman aged 40 to 50 with HIV. The rearranged chain carries TRBV21-1 and TRBJ1-1; TRBD1 is the table's D call, not checked against the DNA. TRBV21-1 constitutes a pseudogene. The sample in question was unsorted PBMCs, obtained 4.1 years after starting antiretroviral therapy. The DNA sequence is TGTGCCAGCAGCAAAAGGGGGCACATGAACACTGAAGCTTTCTTT. Its protein reads: CASSKRGHMNTEAFF.